Here is one T cell receptor beta chain with its context. The data were produced by immunoSEQ multiplex PCR, yet TCRdb's version contains in-frame clones alone and is incomplete. Seen here are approximately 240,000 clones, around four fifths observed once, and the top ten hold under 4.5%. J gave up 4 bases and V 7 bases, and 7 bases lay outside the gene matches. The CDR3 has 14 residues. The germline CDR1 and CDR2 sequences are MDHEN and SYDVKM. This record comes from a study of blood T cell repertoires in COVID-19. Study overall: Donors in the United States, Italy and Spain gave samples during acute or convalescent COVID-19. Sources were T cells, B-cell-depleted T cells, or PBMCs; the material itself was cDNA or gDNA.

The TCR comes from a woman aged 40 to 55 with active or convalescent COVID-19. The chain uses TRBV28 and TRBJ1-3, with 7 nucleotides matching TRBD1. Sequencing input: peripheral blood. CDR3 sequence reads: CASILGTEGNTIYF. CDR3 sequence (DNA): TGTGCCAGCATCCTTGGGACAGAAGGAAACACCATATATTTT.